This T cell receptor beta chain was captured by sequencing in a study of shared clonotypes between healthy human individuals. Broader study findings: Donor clonotype sharing was expected to depend on sequencing depth.

V lost 0 bases, J lost 4 bases, and 8 bases lay in between. Germline CDR1 reads SGHRS; CDR2 reads YFSETQ. CDR3 length: 13 residues. Only in-frame clones appear in the TCRdb table, and some are missing; sequencing was by immunoSEQ multiplex PCR. The sample shows 600,000 to 750,000 clones, approximately 77% of them seen only once. As for this clone: The antigen remains undetermined. The same CDR3 can be traced to other DNA sequences in this sample.

V usage is TRBV5-1 and J usage is TRBJ2-7; D is unresolved. The receptor comes from a woman aged 25 to 39 in good health. Sequencing was performed on memory CD4+ T cells sorted from blood. The subset was: CD45RA-negative fraction. CDR3 sequence (DNA): TGCGCCAGCAGCTTGGGCCAGAATTACGAGCAGTACTTC. Translating it yields CASSLGQNYEQYF.